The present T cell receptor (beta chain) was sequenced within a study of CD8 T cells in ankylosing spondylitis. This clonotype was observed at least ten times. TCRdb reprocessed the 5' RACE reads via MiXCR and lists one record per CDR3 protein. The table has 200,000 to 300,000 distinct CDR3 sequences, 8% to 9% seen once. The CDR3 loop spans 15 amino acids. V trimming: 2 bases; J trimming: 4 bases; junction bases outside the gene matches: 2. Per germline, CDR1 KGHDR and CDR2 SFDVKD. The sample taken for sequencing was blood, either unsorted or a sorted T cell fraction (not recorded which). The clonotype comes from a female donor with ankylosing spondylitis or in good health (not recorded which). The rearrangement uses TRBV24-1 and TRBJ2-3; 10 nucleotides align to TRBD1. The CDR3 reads CATSDSGQGADTQYF. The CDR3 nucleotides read TGTGCCACCAGTGATTCCGGACAGGGGGCAGATACGCAGTATTTT.